The clone carrying this T cell receptor (beta chain) was observed a single time. This sample is part of a study of T cell responses to AZD1222 COVID-19 vaccine. CDR3 size: 13 residues. Germline values: CDR1 SQVTM, CDR2 ANQGSEA. The germline V and J ends were trimmed by 8 bases and 1 base, with 12 bases remaining between them. Only in-frame clones appear in the TCRdb table, and some are missing; sequencing was by immunoSEQ multiplex PCR. The repertoire holds 30,000 to 35,000 clones, with about nine tenths as singletons. The receptor was derived from an adult who received the AZD1222 COVID-19 vaccine. The sample consisted of peripheral blood, taken 28 days after the second AZD1222 dose. V usage is TRBV29-1 and J usage is TRBJ1-3; D not certain. This CDR3 reads CSFLEVSGNTIYF. CDR3 sequence (DNA): TGCAGCTTCTTGGAGGTATCTGGAAACACCATATATTTT.